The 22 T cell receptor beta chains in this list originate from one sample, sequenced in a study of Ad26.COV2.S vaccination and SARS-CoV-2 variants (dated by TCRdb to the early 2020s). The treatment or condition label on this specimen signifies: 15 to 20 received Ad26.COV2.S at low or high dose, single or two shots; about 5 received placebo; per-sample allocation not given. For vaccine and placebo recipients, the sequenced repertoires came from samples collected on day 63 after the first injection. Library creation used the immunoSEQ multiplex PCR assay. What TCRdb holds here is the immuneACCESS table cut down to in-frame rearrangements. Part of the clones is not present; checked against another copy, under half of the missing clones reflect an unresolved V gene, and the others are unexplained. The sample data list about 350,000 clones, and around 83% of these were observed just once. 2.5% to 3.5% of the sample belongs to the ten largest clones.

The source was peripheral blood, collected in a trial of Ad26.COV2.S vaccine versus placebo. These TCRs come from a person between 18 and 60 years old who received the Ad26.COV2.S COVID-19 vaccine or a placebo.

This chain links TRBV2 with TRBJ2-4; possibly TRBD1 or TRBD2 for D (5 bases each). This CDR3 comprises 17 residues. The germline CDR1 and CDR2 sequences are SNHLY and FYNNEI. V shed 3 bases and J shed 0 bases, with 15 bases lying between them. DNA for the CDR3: TGTGCCAGCAGTGATTCGGGGCAAGGACTAGCCAAAAACATTCAGTACTTC. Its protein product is CASSDSGQGLAKNIQYF.

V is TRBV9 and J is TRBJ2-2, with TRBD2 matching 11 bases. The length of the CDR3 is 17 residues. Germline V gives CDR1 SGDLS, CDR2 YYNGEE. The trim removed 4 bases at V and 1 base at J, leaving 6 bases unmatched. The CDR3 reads CASSSTSGSRNTGELFF. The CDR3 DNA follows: TGTGCCAGCAGCTCCACTAGCGGGAGTAGGAACACCGGGGAGCTGTTTTTT.

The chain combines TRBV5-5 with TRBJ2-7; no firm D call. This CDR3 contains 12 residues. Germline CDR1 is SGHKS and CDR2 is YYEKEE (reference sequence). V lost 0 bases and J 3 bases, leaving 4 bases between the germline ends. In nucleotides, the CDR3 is TGTGCCAGCAGCTTGGAGTACTACGAGCAGTACTTC. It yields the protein CASSLEYYEQYF.

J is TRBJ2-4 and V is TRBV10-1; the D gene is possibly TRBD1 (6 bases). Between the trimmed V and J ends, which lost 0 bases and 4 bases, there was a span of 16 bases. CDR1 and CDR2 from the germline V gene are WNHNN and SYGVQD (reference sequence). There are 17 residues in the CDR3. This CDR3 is CASSESLNLGQKNIQYF. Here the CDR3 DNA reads TGCGCCAGCAGTGAGTCGCTAAACCTGGGACAAAAAAACATTCAGTACTTC.

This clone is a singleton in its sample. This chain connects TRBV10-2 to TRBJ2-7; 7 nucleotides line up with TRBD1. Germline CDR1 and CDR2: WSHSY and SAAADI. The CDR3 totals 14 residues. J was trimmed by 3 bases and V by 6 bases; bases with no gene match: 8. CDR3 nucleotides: TGCGCCAGCAGGGGGAACAACAGGGGCTACGAGCAGTACTTC. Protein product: CASRGNNRGYEQYF.

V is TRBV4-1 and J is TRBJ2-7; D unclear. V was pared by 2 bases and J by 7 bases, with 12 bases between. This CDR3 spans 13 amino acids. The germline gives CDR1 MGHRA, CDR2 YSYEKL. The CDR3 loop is CASSQTFVREQYF. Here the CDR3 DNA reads TGCGCCAGCAGCCAAACATTCGTAAGGGAGCAGTACTTC.

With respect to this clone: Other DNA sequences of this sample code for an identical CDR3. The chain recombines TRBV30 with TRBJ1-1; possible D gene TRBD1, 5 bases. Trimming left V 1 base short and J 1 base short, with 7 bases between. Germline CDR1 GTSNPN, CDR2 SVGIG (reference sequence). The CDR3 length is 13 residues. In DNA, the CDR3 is TGTGCCTGGAGTGGACAGCCGAACACTGAAGCTTTCTTT. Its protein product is CAWSGQPNTEAFF.

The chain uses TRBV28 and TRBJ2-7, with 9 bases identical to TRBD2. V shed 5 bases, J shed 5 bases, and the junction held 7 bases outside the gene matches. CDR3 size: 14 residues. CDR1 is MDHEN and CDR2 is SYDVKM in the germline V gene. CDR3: CASSPLAGVDEQYF. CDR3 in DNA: TGTGCCAGCAGTCCCTTAGCGGGAGTCGACGAGCAGTACTTC. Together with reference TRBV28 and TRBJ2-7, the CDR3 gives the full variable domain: DVKVTQSSRYLVKRTGEKVFLECVQDMDHENMFWYRQDPGLGLRLIYFSYDVKMKEKGDIPEGYSVSREKKERFSLILESASTNQTSMYLCASSPLAGVDEQYFGPGTRLTVT.

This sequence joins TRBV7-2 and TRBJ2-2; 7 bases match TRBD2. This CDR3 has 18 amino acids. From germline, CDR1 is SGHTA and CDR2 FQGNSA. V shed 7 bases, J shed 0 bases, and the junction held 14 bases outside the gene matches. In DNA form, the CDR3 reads TGTGCCAGCACCACCTCCCGACTAGCTGTCGCGAACACCGGGGAGCTGTTTTTT. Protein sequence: CASTTSRLAVANTGELFF.

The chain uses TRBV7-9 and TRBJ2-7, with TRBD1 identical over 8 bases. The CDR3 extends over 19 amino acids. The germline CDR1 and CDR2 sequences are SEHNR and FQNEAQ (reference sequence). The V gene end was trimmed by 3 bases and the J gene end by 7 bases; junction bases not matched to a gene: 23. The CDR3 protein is CASSFSGGASLRVVGEQYF. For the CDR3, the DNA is TGTGCCAGCAGCTTCTCAGGGGGCGCGAGTCTCAGGGTAGTAGGGGAGCAGTACTTC. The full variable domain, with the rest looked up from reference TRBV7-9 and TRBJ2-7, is DTGVSQNPRHKITKRGQNVTFRCDPISEHNRLYWYRQTLGQGPEFLTYFQNEAQLEKSRLLSDRFSAERPKGSFSTLEIQRTEQGDSAMYLCASSFSGGASLRVVGEQYFGPGTRLTVT.

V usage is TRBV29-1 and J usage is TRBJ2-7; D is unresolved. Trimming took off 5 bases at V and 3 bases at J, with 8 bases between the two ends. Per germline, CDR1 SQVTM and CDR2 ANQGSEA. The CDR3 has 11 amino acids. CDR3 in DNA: TGCAGCGTTTTGAGGAACTACGAGCAGTACTTC. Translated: CSVLRNYEQYF.

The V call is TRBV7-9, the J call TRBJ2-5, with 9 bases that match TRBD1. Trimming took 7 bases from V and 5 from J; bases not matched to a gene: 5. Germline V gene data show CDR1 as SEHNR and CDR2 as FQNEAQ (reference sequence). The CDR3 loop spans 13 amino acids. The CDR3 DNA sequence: TGTGCCAGCAACACAGGGGGCGATGAGACCCAGTACTTC. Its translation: CASNTGGDETQYF.

The CDR3 region is CASRLTGKTNEQFF. Here the CDR3 DNA reads TGCGCCAGCAGGCTGACAGGGAAGACCAATGAGCAGTTCTTC. The chain has TRBV4-1 and TRBJ2-1; the match to TRBD1 covers 7 bases. Germline assignment: CDR1 MGHRA and CDR2 YSYEKL. The junction had 8 bases not matched to a gene; V was cut back by 6 bases and J by 6 bases. The CDR3 is 14 residues long.

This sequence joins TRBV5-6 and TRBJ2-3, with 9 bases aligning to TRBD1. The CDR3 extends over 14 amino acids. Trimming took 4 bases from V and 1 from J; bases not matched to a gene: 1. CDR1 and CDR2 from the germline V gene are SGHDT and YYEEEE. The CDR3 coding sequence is TGTGCCAGCAGCGGGGACAGGGGCACAGATACGCAGTATTTT. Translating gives CASSGDRGTDTQYF.

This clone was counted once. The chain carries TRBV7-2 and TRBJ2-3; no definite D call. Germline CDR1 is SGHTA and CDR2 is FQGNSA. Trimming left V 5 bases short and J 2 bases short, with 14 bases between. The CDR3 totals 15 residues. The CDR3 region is CASSPWGQPTDTQYF. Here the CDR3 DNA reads TGTGCCAGCAGCCCCTGGGGTCAGCCCACAGATACGCAGTATTTT.

CDR3 sequence: CATSRDLSANEKLFF. In DNA, the CDR3 is TGTGCCACCAGCAGAGATTTGAGTGCTAATGAAAAACTGTTTTTT. The chain recombines TRBV15 with TRBJ1-4, with no clear D. CDR1 is LNHNV and CDR2 is YYDKDF in the germline V gene (reference sequence). The CDR3 length is 15 residues. V dropped 0 bases and J dropped 3 bases, with 8 bases sitting between them.

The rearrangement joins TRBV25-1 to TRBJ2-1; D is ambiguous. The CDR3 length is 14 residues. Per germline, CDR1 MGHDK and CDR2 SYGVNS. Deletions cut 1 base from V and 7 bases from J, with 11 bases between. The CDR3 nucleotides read TGTGCCAGCAGTGAATTCCCGGGCAGGAATGAGCAGTTCTTC. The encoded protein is CASSEFPGRNEQFF.

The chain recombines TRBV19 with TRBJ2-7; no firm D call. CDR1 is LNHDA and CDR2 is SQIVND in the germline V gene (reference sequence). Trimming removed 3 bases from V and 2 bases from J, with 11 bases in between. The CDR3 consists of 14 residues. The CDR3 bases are TGTGCCAGTAGTATCGGTTGGGGTCCCTACGAGCAGTACTTC. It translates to CASSIGWGPYEQYF.

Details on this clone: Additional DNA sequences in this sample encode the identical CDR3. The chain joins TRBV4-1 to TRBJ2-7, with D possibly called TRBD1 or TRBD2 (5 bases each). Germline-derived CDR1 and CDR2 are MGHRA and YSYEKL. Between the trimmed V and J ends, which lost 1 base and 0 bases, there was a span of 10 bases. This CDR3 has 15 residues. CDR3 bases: TGCGCCAGCAGCCAAGGAGGGACCGGCTCCTACGAGCAGTACTTC. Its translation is CASSQGGTGSYEQYF.

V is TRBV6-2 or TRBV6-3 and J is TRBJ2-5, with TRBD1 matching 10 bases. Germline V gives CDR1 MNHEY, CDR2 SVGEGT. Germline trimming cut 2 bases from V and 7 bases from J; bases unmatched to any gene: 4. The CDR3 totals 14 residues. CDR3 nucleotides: TGTGCCAGCAGTTACCCCGGGACAGGGGTGACCCAGTACTTC. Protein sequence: CASSYPGTGVTQYF.

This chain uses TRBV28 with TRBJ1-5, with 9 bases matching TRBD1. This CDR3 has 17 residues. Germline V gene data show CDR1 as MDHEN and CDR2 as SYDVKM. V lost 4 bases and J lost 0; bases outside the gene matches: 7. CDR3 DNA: TGTGCCAGCAGTTCCGGGACAGGGAGGTATAGCAATCAGCCCCAGCATTTT. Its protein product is CASSSGTGRYSNQPQHF.

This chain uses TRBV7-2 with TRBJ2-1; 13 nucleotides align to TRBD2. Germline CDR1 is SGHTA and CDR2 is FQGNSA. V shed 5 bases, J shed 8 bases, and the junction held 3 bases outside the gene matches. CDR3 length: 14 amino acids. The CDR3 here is CASSHGTSGDEQFF. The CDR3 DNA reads TGTGCCAGCAGCCACGGGACTAGCGGGGATGAGCAGTTCTTC. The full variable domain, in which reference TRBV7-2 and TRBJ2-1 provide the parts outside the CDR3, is GAGVSQSPSNKVTEKGKDVELRCDPISGHTALYWYRQSLGQGLEFLIYFQGNSAPDKSGLPSDRFSAERTGGSVSTLTIQRTQQEDSAVYLCASSHGTSGDEQFFGPGTRLTVL.